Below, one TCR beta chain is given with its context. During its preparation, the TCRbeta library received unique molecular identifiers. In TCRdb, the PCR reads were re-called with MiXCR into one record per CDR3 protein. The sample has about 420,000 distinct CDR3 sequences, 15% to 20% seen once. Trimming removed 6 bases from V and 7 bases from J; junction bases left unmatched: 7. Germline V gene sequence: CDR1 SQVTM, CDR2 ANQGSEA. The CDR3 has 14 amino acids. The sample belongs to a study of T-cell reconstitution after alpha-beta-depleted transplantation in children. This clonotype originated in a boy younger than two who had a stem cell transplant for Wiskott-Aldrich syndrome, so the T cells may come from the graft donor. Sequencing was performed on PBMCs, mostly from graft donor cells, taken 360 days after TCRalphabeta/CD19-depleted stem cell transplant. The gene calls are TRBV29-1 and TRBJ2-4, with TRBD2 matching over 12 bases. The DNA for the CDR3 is TGCAGCGTGCGCGGGACTAGCGGGTGGAACATTCAGTACTTC. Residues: CSVRGTSGWNIQYF.